Listed below are T cell receptor beta chains from one sample, sequenced in a study of blood T cell repertoires in COVID-19. TCRdb's table, derived via immunoSEQ multiplex PCR, lists solely in-frame clones and lacks some. The table records approximately 190,000 clones, nearly 90% of them present only once. Specimen: peripheral blood. The receptor source for this set is a woman aged 35 to 49 who had recovered from COVID-19. Each CDR3 is given with its conserved first and last residue. A D gene is named only where the DNA matches it firmly. The size of a clone is reported for some rows only, either as once, few or many, or as a class for expanded clones.

CDR3nt: TGTGCCAGCAGCACCCAGGGGGCGGTCGGAGAGACCCAGTACTTC; CDR3aa: CASSTQGAVGETQYF; abundance: .; d_gene: TRBD1; v_gene: TRBV7-9; j_gene: TRBJ2-5
CDR3nt: TGTGCCAGTAGACGGACAGGGAATTCACCCCTCCACTTT; CDR3aa: CASRRTGNSPLHF; abundance: .; d_gene: TRBD1; v_gene: TRBV19; j_gene: TRBJ1-6
CDR3nt: TGTGCCAGCAGTGAAGGCCCAGCGGGAGGACCTTACCAATACAATGAGCAGTTCTTC; CDR3aa: CASSEGPAGGPYQYNEQFF; abundance: .; d_gene: TRBD2; v_gene: TRBV2; j_gene: TRBJ2-1
CDR3nt: TGTGCCACCAGTGATGGAGTAGGCGGATCCTACAATGAGCAGTTCTTC; CDR3aa: CATSDGVGGSYNEQFF; abundance: few; d_gene: .; v_gene: TRBV24-1; j_gene: TRBJ2-1
CDR3nt: TGCGCCAGCAGTAACCAGGGGGCTAACTACGAGCAGTACTTC; CDR3aa: CASSNQGANYEQYF; abundance: .; d_gene: TRBD1; v_gene: TRBV4-3; j_gene: TRBJ2-7
CDR3nt: TGTGCCAGCAGCTTAGTATCCTTTCCTGGCTACACCTTC; CDR3aa: CASSLVSFPGYTF; abundance: .; d_gene: .; v_gene: TRBV7-2; j_gene: TRBJ1-2
CDR3nt: TGTGCCTGGACAGGGGCCTACGAGCAGTACTTC; CDR3aa: CAWTGAYEQYF; abundance: .; d_gene: .; v_gene: TRBV30; j_gene: TRBJ2-7
CDR3nt: TGTGCCAGCACCCCCTGGGAGGAGACCTACGAGCAGTACTTC; CDR3aa: CASTPWEETYEQYF; abundance: .; d_gene: .; v_gene: TRBV6-5; j_gene: TRBJ2-7
CDR3nt: TGTGCCAGCAGCTCCCGGACAGGGGGGGAGACCCAGTACTTC; CDR3aa: CASSSRTGGETQYF; abundance: .; d_gene: TRBD1; v_gene: TRBV14; j_gene: TRBJ2-5
CDR3nt: TGTGCCAGCTCACCACCGGTCAGAGAGACCCAGTACTTC; CDR3aa: CASSPPVRETQYF; abundance: .; d_gene: .; v_gene: TRBV18; j_gene: TRBJ2-5
CDR3nt: TGTGCCAGTAGTCCACTTGTTCGGGGGAGCGGCTACACCTTC; CDR3aa: CASSPLVRGSGYTF; abundance: once; d_gene: .; v_gene: TRBV19; j_gene: TRBJ1-2
CDR3nt: TGTGCCAGCAGTAGAGGGACTGGGAACACCATATATTTT; CDR3aa: CASSRGTGNTIYF; abundance: .; d_gene: .; v_gene: TRBV6-5; j_gene: TRBJ1-3
CDR3nt: TGTGCCAGTAGTCCTCGGGGGGTCCCGGAGAACACCGGGGAGCTGTTTTTT; CDR3aa: CASSPRGVPENTGELFF; abundance: .; d_gene: TRBD2; v_gene: TRBV19; j_gene: TRBJ2-2
CDR3nt: TGTGCCAGCAGCTTAGGGGCCTCCTACGAGCAGTACTTC; CDR3aa: CASSLGASYEQYF; abundance: .; d_gene: .; v_gene: TRBV7-6; j_gene: TRBJ2-7
CDR3nt: TGTGCCAGCAGTGTCGAAAGGGGACTAGCGGGTTCCGGGGAGCTGTTTTTT; CDR3aa: CASSVERGLAGSGELFF; abundance: .; d_gene: TRBD2; v_gene: TRBV6-1; j_gene: TRBJ2-2
CDR3nt: TGCAGTGCTAGACGGGACAATGAGCAGTTCTTC; CDR3aa: CSARRDNEQFF; abundance: once; d_gene: .; v_gene: TRBV20-1; j_gene: TRBJ2-1
CDR3nt: TGTGCCAGCAGCTTAACAGGGGCTACGGGATACGAGCAGTACTTC; CDR3aa: CASSLTGATGYEQYF; abundance: .; d_gene: TRBD1; v_gene: TRBV7-2; j_gene: TRBJ2-7
CDR3nt: TGTGCCAGCAGCGTTGAAGGGGGCGCGAATTCACCCCTCCACTTT; CDR3aa: CASSVEGGANSPLHF; abundance: .; d_gene: TRBD1; v_gene: TRBV9; j_gene: TRBJ1-6